The clone carrying this T cell receptor beta chain occurred once. Its specificity is unknown. In the same sample, other DNA sequences code for this CDR3. The entry originates in a study of cytotoxic CD8 clonotypes in ibrutinib-treated CLL. General study points: Clonality grew at ibrutinib response; at progression, it decreased back toward baseline. Patients had baseline clonality above age-matched healthy donors, and this clonality moved with circulating CD8+ T-cell counts.

The germline V gene encodes CDR1 SEHNR and CDR2 FQNEAQ (reference sequence). V was shortened by 1 base and J by 3 bases, with 2 bases between the two germline ends. This CDR3 contains 12 residues. Depth targeted 1 in 200,000 to 1 in 1 million T cells, averaging roughly 9.3x coverage per clonotype. The protocol was immunoSEQ multiplex PCR, while the TCRdb copy is restricted to in-frame clones and leaves out a portion. The profile shows 200,000 or so clones, about four fifths of them singletons. This clonotype was sampled from a human donor with chronic lymphocytic leukemia. Sample: PBMCs, taken after 12 months of ibrutinib treatment. The chain recombines TRBV7-9 with TRBJ2-3; D gene ambiguous. The chain's CDR3 is CASSLGTDTQYF. CDR3 coding DNA: TGTGCCAGCAGCTTAGGGACAGATACGCAGTATTTT.